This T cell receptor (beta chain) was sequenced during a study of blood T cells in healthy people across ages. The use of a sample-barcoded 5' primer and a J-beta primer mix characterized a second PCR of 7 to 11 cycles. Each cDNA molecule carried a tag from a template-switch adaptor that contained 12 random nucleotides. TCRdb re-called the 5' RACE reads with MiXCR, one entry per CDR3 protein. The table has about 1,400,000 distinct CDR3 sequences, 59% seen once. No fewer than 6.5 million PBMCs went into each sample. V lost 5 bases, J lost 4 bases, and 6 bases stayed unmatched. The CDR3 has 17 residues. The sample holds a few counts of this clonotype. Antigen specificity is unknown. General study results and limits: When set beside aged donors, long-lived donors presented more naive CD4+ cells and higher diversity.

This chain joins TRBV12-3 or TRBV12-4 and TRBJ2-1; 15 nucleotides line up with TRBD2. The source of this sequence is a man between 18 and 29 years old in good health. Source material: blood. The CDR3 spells CASSPGLAGGRYNEQFF. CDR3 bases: TGTGCCAGCAGTCCGGGACTAGCGGGAGGCCGTTACAATGAGCAGTTCTTC.